These 3 T cell receptor beta chains were sequenced from one sample in a study of response to subunit inactivated influenza vaccine. TCRdb re-called the RT-PCR reads with MiXCR, one entry per CDR3 protein. The sample lists 650,000 to 800,000 distinct CDR3 sequences, around 13% seen once, with approximately 7% in the top ten. The sequencing used PBMCs from blood, collected about 14 days before vaccination. The receptors here all came from a middle-aged man who received an inactivated influenza vaccine.

This chain connects TRBV12-3 or TRBV12-4 to TRBJ2-3; TRBD2 matches 12 bases. The CDR3 has 16 residues. After removal of 1 base from V and 6 bases from J, the junction contained 5 bases not matched to a gene. The CDR3 reads CASSLELAGGFDTQYF. CDR3 coding DNA: TGTGCCAGCAGTTTAGAACTAGCGGGAGGATTCGATACGCAGTATTTT.

The table lists this clonotype with a few counts. The V and J genes are TRBV4-1 and TRBJ2-7; 8 nucleotides match TRBD2. The CDR3 totals 16 residues. The germline CDR1 and CDR2 sequences are MGHRA and YSYEKL. Unmatched junction bases numbered 8, after V lost 3 bases and J lost 1 base. CDR3: CASSHNEASGSYEQYF. The CDR3 DNA follows: TGCGCCAGCAGCCACAATGAGGCTAGCGGGTCCTACGAGCAGTACTTC.

CDR3 nucleotides: TGTGCCAGCAACTCGGCGGGAGGGGTCTACGAGCAGTACTTC. Protein: CASNSAGGVYEQYF. The genes are TRBV2 and TRBJ2-7; 9 nucleotides match TRBD2. The CDR3 length is 14 residues. Germline CDR1 SNHLY, CDR2 FYNNEI. The trim removed 7 bases at V and 3 bases at J, leaving 7 bases unmatched. Full variable domain (missing parts from reference TRBV2 and TRBJ2-7): EPEVTQTPSHQVTQMGQEVILRCVPISNHLYFYWYRQILGQKVEFLVSFYNNEISEKSEIFDDQFSVERPDGSNFTLKIRSTKLEDSAMYFCASNSAGGVYEQYFGPGTRLTVT.